The sample holds a few counts of the clone carrying this T cell receptor (beta chain). From live CD3+CD8+TCRalphabeta+ cells, four PD-1 and/or TIGIT subsets were sorted. The QIAseq Immune Repertoire TCR panel built the libraries from roughly 15 ng of total RNA. Using its own MiXCR run on the reads, TCRdb lists one record per CDR3 protein. The data contain more than 800 distinct CDR3 sequences, approximately 6% of them singletons. These data originate in a study of circulating CD8 cells and anti-PD-1 response in melanoma. Background on the study: About 50% of the 13 melanoma patients received first-line anti-PD-1 therapy.

Germline CDR1 DFQATT, CDR2 SNEGSKA (reference sequence). CDR3 length equals 16 residues. V was pared by 7 bases and J by 1 base, with 9 bases of the junction left unmatched. The chain couples TRBV20-1 to TRBJ2-1; 11 bases map to TRBD2. The sequence was obtained from a human donor with melanoma. The sample here was CD8+ T cells from PBMCs, taken at baseline or after one month of anti-PD-1 therapy (not recorded which). The CDR3 spells CSDKGTSGLSYNEQFF. DNA of the CDR3: TGCAGTGATAAGGGGACTAGCGGACTTTCCTACAATGAGCAGTTCTTC.